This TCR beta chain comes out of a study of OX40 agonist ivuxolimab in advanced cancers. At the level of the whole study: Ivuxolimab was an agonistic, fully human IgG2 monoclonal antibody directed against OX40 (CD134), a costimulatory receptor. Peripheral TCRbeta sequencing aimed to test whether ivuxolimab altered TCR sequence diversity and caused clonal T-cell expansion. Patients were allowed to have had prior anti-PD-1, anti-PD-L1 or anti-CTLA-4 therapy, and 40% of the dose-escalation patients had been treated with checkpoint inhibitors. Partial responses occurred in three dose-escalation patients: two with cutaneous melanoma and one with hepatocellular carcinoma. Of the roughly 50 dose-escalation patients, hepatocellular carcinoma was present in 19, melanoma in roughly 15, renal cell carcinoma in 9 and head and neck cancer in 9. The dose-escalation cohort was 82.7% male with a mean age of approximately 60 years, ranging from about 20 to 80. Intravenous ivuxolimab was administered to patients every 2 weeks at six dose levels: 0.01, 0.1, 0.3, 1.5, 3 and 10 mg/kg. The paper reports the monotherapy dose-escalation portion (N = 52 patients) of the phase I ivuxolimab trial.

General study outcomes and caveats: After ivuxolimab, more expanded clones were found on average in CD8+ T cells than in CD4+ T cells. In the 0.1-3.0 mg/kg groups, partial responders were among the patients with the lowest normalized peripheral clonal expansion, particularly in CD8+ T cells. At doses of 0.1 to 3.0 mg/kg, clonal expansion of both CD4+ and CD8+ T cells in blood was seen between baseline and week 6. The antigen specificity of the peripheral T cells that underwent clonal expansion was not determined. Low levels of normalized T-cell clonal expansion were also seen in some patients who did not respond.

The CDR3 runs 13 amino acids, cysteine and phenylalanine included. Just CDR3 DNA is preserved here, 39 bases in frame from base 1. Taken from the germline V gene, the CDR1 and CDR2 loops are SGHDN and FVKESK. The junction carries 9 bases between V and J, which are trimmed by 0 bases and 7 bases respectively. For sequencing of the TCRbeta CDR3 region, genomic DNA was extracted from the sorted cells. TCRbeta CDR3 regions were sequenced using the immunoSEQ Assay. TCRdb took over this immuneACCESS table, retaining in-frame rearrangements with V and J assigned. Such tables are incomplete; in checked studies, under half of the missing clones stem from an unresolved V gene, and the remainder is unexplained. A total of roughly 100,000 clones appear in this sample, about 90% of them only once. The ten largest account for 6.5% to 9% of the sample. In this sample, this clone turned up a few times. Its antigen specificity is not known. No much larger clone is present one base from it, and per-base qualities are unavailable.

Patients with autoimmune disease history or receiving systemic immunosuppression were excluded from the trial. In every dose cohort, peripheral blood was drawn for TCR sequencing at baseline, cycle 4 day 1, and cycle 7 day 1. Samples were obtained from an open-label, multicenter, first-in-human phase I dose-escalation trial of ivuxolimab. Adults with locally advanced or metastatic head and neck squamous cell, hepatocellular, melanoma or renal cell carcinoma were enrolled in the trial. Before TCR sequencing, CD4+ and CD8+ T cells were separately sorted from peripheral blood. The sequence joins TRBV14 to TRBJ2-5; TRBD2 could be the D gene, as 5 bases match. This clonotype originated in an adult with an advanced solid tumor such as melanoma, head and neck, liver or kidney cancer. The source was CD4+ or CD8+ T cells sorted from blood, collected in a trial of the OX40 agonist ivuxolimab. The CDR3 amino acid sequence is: CASSQDTAGTQYF. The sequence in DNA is TGTGCCAGCAGCCAAGATACCGCGGGGACCCAGTACTTC.